This T cell receptor beta chain stems from a study of identical twins. CDR3 size: 16 residues. Germline V gene sequence: CDR1 LGHDT, CDR2 YNNKEL (reference sequence). The germline V and J ends were trimmed by 4 bases and 0 bases, with 14 bases remaining between them. TCRdb called the 5' RACE reads again in MiXCR, with one record for every CDR3 protein. The sample yields about 1.7 million distinct CDR3 sequences, around 33% seen once. Regarding the study as a whole: Modelling approaches yielded underestimates of out-of-frame TCR alpha sharing between monozygotic twins.

This clonotype came up a few times. The antigen remains undetermined. The genes are TRBV3-1 and TRBJ2-3; D not resolved. The specimen was cord blood. The TCR was taken from a newborn girl in good health. Written as DNA, the CDR3 is TGTGCCAGCAGCCTCCGGTCCTTTTCTAGCACAGATACGCAGTATTTT. Translation: CASSLRSFSSTDTQYF.